This T cell receptor beta chain was observed in a study of T cell clonality in common variable immunodeficiency. Overall study results and limits: CVID subjects had higher TCRbeta clonality than healthy controls, most marked in about a third.

The CDR3 sequence is 16 residues long. From germline, CDR1 is MNHNS and CDR2 SASEGT. The V and J ends lost 2 bases and 5 bases respectively, with 16 bases between them. The assay was immunoSEQ multiplex PCR, and TCRdb's table has in-frame clones only and misses some. The table lists about 37,000 clones, with no singletons. This clone was detected ten times or more. What it binds is not known. The read terminates 3 residues ahead of where the CDR3 ends, so the germline J gene completes it. The clonotype originates from a person between 18 and 75 years old in good health. The sample taken for sequencing was peripheral blood mononuclear cells. V usage is TRBV6-1 and J usage is TRBJ2-1; TRBD2 might be the D (6 bases). CDR3 region: CASSEIRGSGHNEQFF. CDR3 bases read: TGTGCCAGCAGTGAAATTAGGGGAAGCGGGCACAATGAG.